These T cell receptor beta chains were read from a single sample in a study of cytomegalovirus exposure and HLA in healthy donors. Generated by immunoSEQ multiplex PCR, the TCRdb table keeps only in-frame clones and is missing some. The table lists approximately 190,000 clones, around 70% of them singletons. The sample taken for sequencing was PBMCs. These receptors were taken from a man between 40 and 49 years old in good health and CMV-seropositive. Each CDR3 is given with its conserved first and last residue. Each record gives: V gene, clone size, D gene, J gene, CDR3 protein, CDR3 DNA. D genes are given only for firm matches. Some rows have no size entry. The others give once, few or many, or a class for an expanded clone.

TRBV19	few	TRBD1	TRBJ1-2	CASSIAWDRGNYGYTF	TGTGCCAGTAGTATTGCCTGGGACAGGGGTAACTATGGCTACACCTTC
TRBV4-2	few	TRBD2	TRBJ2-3	CASSQESRASGSTDTQYF	TGTGCCAGCAGCCAAGAGAGTAGGGCTAGCGGTAGCACAGATACGCAGTATTTT
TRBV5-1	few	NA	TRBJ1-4	CASSLGLVGEKLFF	TGCGCCAGCAGCTTGGGCCTAGTTGGTGAAAAACTGTTTTTT
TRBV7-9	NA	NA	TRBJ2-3	CASSLAQTIRRWADTQYF	TGTGCCAGCAGCTTGGCCCAGACTATACGGAGGTGGGCAGATACGCAGTATTTT
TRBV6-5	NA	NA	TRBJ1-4	CASRLGGKLFF	TGTGCCAGCAGGCTAGGAGGAAAACTGTTTTTT
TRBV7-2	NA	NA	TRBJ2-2	CASSLVSNTGELFF	TGTGCCAGCAGCTTAGTTTCAAACACCGGGGAGCTGTTTTTT
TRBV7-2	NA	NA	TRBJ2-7	CASSLRPFSYEQYF	TGTGCCAGCAGCCTCAGGCCTTTCTCCTACGAGCAGTACTTC
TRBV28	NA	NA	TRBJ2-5	CASLRRDSETQYF	TGTGCCAGCCTTAGGCGGGATTCGGAGACCCAGTACTTC
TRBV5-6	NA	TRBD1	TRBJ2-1	CASSLRVIGQGNNEQFF	TGTGCCAGCAGCTTAAGAGTGATTGGACAGGGGAACAATGAGCAGTTCTTC
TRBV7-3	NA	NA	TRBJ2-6	CASSTGRVSGANVLTF	TGTGCCAGCAGCACAGGAAGGGTTTCGGGGGCCAACGTCCTGACTTTC
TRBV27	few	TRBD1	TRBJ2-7	CASRSRGTGGVEQYF	TGTGCCAGCAGGTCACGCGGGACAGGGGGGGTCGAGCAGTACTTC
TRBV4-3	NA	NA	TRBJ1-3	CASSHRSGLSGNTIYF	TGCGCCAGCAGCCATCGATCAGGGCTCTCTGGAAACACCATATATTTT
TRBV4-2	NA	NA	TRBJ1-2	CASSQEQFLDMGYTF	TGTGCCAGCAGCCAAGAGCAGTTCCTAGATATGGGCTACACCTTC
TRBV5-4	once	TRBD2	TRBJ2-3	CASSLGYGGDTQYF	TGTGCCAGCAGCTTGGGATACGGGGGGGATACGCAGTATTTT